These T cell receptor beta chains were read from a single sample in a study of blood T cell repertoires in COVID-19. The table came from immunoSEQ multiplex PCR; TCRdb's copy has only in-frame clones and leaves some out. The sample yields under 110,000 clones, approximately 92% seen once. Sequenced sample: peripheral blood. All receptors come from a man in his fifties with active COVID-19. The CDR3 runs from the conserved cysteine through the conserved F or W. The order of the fields is J gene, V gene, clone size, D gene, CDR3 DNA, CDR3 protein. A D gene is named only where the DNA matches it firmly. Only some rows state a clone size, as once, few, many or a class for expanded clones.

j_call: TRBJ1-1; v_call: TRBV7-9; clone_size: once; d_call: -; cdr3_nt: TGTGCCAGCAGCCTTGGGGGCAGCACTGAAGCTTTCTTT; cdr3_aa: CASSLGGSTEAFF
j_call: TRBJ2-7; v_call: TRBV9; clone_size: -; d_call: -; cdr3_nt: TGTGCCAGCAGCGTAGACACAGGGCAATTCTACGAGCAGTACTTC; cdr3_aa: CASSVDTGQFYEQYF
j_call: TRBJ1-5; v_call: TRBV30; clone_size: -; d_call: TRBD1; cdr3_nt: TGTGCCTGGAGTGCGACGACAGGGTCGCAGCCCCAGCATTTT; cdr3_aa: CAWSATTGSQPQHF
j_call: TRBJ1-6; v_call: TRBV30; clone_size: -; d_call: TRBD1; cdr3_nt: TGTGCCTGGAAGACAGGGGGGAATTCACCCCTCCACTTT; cdr3_aa: CAWKTGGNSPLHF
j_call: TRBJ2-1; v_call: TRBV5-1; clone_size: -; d_call: TRBD1; cdr3_nt: TGCGCCAGCAGCGGGACAGTATACAATGAGCAGTTCTTC; cdr3_aa: CASSGTVYNEQFF
j_call: TRBJ2-7; v_call: TRBV28; clone_size: -; d_call: -; cdr3_nt: TGTGCCAGCAGAGGACTTGTCTACGAGCAGTACTTC; cdr3_aa: CASRGLVYEQYF
j_call: TRBJ1-1; v_call: TRBV7-9; clone_size: -; d_call: -; cdr3_nt: TGTGCCAGCAGCTTACGCGGGGGCATTTCAGCTTTCTTT; cdr3_aa: CASSLRGGISAFF
j_call: TRBJ1-2; v_call: TRBV7-9; clone_size: -; d_call: -; cdr3_nt: TGTGCCGGACAAGGGGAGGGTAACTATGGCTACACCTTC; cdr3_aa: CAGQGEGNYGYTF
j_call: TRBJ2-2; v_call: TRBV28; clone_size: -; d_call: -; cdr3_nt: TGTGCCAGCAGTTTGGACAGAGCGGTTAACACCGGGGAGCTGTTTTTT; cdr3_aa: CASSLDRAVNTGELFF
j_call: TRBJ1-1; v_call: TRBV7-9; clone_size: once; d_call: -; cdr3_nt: TGTGCCAGCAGCCCAGTGACAGGTTTGAACACTGAAGCTTTCTTT; cdr3_aa: CASSPVTGLNTEAFF
j_call: TRBJ2-7; v_call: TRBV19; clone_size: -; d_call: TRBD2; cdr3_nt: TGTGCCAGTAGTCCCCCCCTGACTAGCGGGATCACCTACGAGCAGTACTTC; cdr3_aa: CASSPPLTSGITYEQYF
j_call: TRBJ1-2; v_call: TRBV9; clone_size: -; d_call: -; cdr3_nt: TGTGCCAGCAGCGTAGGGGGGGAACTCTATGGCTACACCTTC; cdr3_aa: CASSVGGELYGYTF
j_call: TRBJ1-2; v_call: TRBV7-2; clone_size: -; d_call: -; cdr3_nt: TGTGCCAGCAGCTTAGCGCTTACAGGCCCCCATGGCTACACCTTC; cdr3_aa: CASSLALTGPHGYTF
j_call: TRBJ2-1; v_call: TRBV11-2; clone_size: -; d_call: TRBD2; cdr3_nt: TGTGCCAGCAGGGGCGGGAGTAGCTACAATGAGCAGTTCTTC; cdr3_aa: CASRGGSSYNEQFF
j_call: TRBJ2-2; v_call: TRBV10-1; clone_size: once; d_call: TRBD2; cdr3_nt: TGCGCCAGCAGCCGCGGACTAGCGGGAGGGTACACCGGGGAGCTGTTTTTT; cdr3_aa: CASSRGLAGGYTGELFF
j_call: TRBJ2-7; v_call: TRBV9; clone_size: -; d_call: -; cdr3_nt: TGTGCCAGCAGCGTAGGACAGGCCCAAACCTACGAGCAGTACTTC; cdr3_aa: CASSVGQAQTYEQYF
j_call: TRBJ1-5; v_call: TRBV2; clone_size: -; d_call: -; cdr3_nt: TGTGCCAGCAGTGAAAGGGGTAGGAGCAATCAGCCCCAGCATTTT; cdr3_aa: CASSERGRSNQPQHF
j_call: TRBJ2-5; v_call: TRBV11-2; clone_size: -; d_call: -; cdr3_nt: TGTGCCAGCAGCTTACAACGCTCTAAGGGGGAGACCCAGTACTTC; cdr3_aa: CASSLQRSKGETQYF
j_call: TRBJ2-7; v_call: TRBV7-9; clone_size: -; d_call: TRBD1; cdr3_nt: TGTGCCAGCAGCGTAGGCCACGACAGGGGAAGCGACGAGCAGTACTTC; cdr3_aa: CASSVGHDRGSDEQYF
j_call: TRBJ2-1; v_call: TRBV7-2; clone_size: few; d_call: TRBD2; cdr3_nt: TGTGCCAGCAGCTTCCCGACTAGCGGCGTTAACAATGAGCAGTTCTTC; cdr3_aa: CASSFPTSGVNNEQFF
j_call: TRBJ2-7; v_call: TRBV29-1; clone_size: -; d_call: TRBD1; cdr3_nt: TGCAGCGTTGATTCACAGGGGGAAGGGTGGGAGCAGTACTTC; cdr3_aa: CSVDSQGEGWEQYF
j_call: TRBJ2-3; v_call: TRBV3-1/TRBV3-2; clone_size: -; d_call: TRBD2; cdr3_nt: TGTGCCAGCAGCCAAGATCGGGGGGGGACAGATACGCAGTATTTT; cdr3_aa: CASSQDRGGTDTQYF
j_call: TRBJ2-4; v_call: TRBV28; clone_size: -; d_call: -; cdr3_nt: TGTGCCAGCACCCCGGGACTGCGGGTAGCCAAAAACATTCAGTACTTC; cdr3_aa: CASTPGLRVAKNIQYF
j_call: TRBJ2-2; v_call: TRBV30; clone_size: -; d_call: TRBD1; cdr3_nt: TGTGCCTGGAGGACCAGGACAGGGGTCACCGGGGAGCTGTTTTTT; cdr3_aa: CAWRTRTGVTGELFF
j_call: TRBJ1-4; v_call: TRBV28; clone_size: -; d_call: TRBD1; cdr3_nt: TGTGCCAGCAGGTCCTCGGGGGCAGGGGGGACTGAAAAACTGTTTTTT; cdr3_aa: CASRSSGAGGTEKLFF
j_call: TRBJ2-3; v_call: TRBV5-6; clone_size: -; d_call: TRBD2; cdr3_nt: TGTGCCAGCAGCCCTACTAGCGGGAGTATCACAGATACGCAGTATTTT; cdr3_aa: CASSPTSGSITDTQYF
j_call: TRBJ1-2; v_call: TRBV27; clone_size: -; d_call: -; cdr3_nt: TGTGCCAGCAGTTCGGGGGGTTCCTATGGCTACACCTTC; cdr3_aa: CASSSGGSYGYTF
j_call: TRBJ2-1; v_call: TRBV6-5; clone_size: -; d_call: -; cdr3_nt: TGTGCCAGCGGTTTGACTTTTTACAATGAGCAGTTCTTC; cdr3_aa: CASGLTFYNEQFF